These T cell receptor beta chains were read from a single sample in a study of blood T cells in healthy people across ages. TCRdb used MiXCR to reprocess the 5' RACE reads, holding one entry per CDR3 protein. The table lists 750,000 to 850,000 distinct CDR3 sequences, 25% of them singletons. The sample was also reused in another study, on T cells of mothers and their children.

Material for sequencing was blood. The source is a boy aged 5-17 years in good health. Each CDR3 is given with its conserved first and last residue. Fields, in order: J gene, clone size, V gene, D gene, CDR3 protein, CDR3 DNA. A D gene is named only where the DNA matches it firmly. Only some rows state a clone size, as once, few, many or a class for expanded clones.

>TRBJ1-4|.|TRBV4-1|.
CASSQGSIALSEKLFF
TGCGCCAGCAGCCAAGGATCCATCGCTCTGAGTGAAAAACTGTTTTTT
>TRBJ2-2|few|TRBV7-9|.
CASNPGGGNTGELFF
TGTGCCAGCAACCCCGGAGGGGGCAATACCGGGGAGCTGTTTTTT
>TRBJ2-4|.|TRBV6-2/TRBV6-3|TRBD2
CASSPYRRDYLARSKNIQYF
TGTGCCAGCAGCCCATACCGCCGGGACTACTTGGCCAGGTCCAAAAACATTCAGTACTTC
>TRBJ2-7|.|TRBV6-2/TRBV6-3|TRBD2
CASSSRTSGVSEQYF
TGTGCCAGCAGTTCGCGGACTAGCGGGGTTTCCGAGCAGTACTTC
>TRBJ2-7|.|TRBV20-1|TRBD1
CSASRTGTSYEQYF
TGCAGTGCCTCCCGGACAGGGACTTCCTACGAGCAGTACTTC
>TRBJ1-2|.|TRBV6-2/TRBV6-3|.
CASRPRGSEYGYTF
TGTGCCAGCAGACCCCGCGGGTCCGAATATGGCTACACCTTC
>TRBJ2-7|few|TRBV4-3|.
CASSQDLVNPLSHYEQYF
TGCGCCAGCAGCCAAGATCTGGTAAACCCGCTCTCTCACTACGAGCAGTACTTC
>TRBJ1-1|few|TRBV29-1|.
CSVELLTVRPEAFF
TGCAGCGTTGAATTACTGACCGTCCGCCCTGAAGCTTTCTTT
>TRBJ1-1|few|TRBV5-6|TRBD1
CASSGGQGAEAFF
TGTGCCAGCAGCGGGGGGCAGGGGGCTGAAGCTTTCTTT
>TRBJ2-3|few|TRBV20-1|TRBD1
CSAGQGGDTQYF
TGCAGTGCTGGACAGGGGGGGGATACGCAGTATTTT
>TRBJ1-1|few|TRBV15|.
CATSKQALMNTEAFF
TGTGCCACCAGTAAGCAGGCCCTTATGAACACTGAAGCTTTCTTT
>TRBJ1-1|.|TRBV7-9|.
CASSSGLGSNTEAFF
TGTGCCAGCAGCTCGGGGCTTGGATCGAACACTGAAGCTTTCTTT
>TRBJ2-5|few|TRBV25-1|TRBD2
CASSEAGAGQETQYF
TGTGCCAGCAGTGAAGCGGGAGCAGGCCAAGAGACCCAGTACTTC
>TRBJ2-7|few|TRBV7-2|.
CASSSGTASYYEQYF
TGTGCCAGCAGCTCCGGGACGGCGAGTTACTACGAGCAGTACTTC
>TRBJ2-2|.|TRBV14|TRBD2
CASSPVAGVSGGELFF
TGTGCCAGCAGCCCAGTAGCGGGAGTCTCTGGCGGGGAGCTGTTTTTT
>TRBJ2-1|once|TRBV14|TRBD2
CASSPFAGGNYNEQFF
TGTGCCAGCAGCCCCTTCGCGGGGGGGAACTACAATGAGCAGTTCTTC